This T cell receptor beta chain was captured by sequencing in a study of T cells expressing NK-cell markers. Study at large: Sorted CD3+CD56-NKG2C+, CD3+CD56+NKG2C+ and CD3+CD56+NKG2C- T cells supplied the TCR beta repertoires. Notes on the study in general: Whether expanded NKG2C-expressing T cell clones recognize HCMV is unknown. Six donors had dominant NKG2C+ clonotypes that comprised about 1.0-7.0% of their CD8+ T cells.

CDR3 length equals 15 residues. Germline CDR1 and CDR2: SGDLS and YYNGEE. Points on this clonotype: What it binds is not known.

TCRdb reprocessed the 5' RACE reads, keeping one entry per CDR3 protein, no DNA. This table lists about 110,000 distinct CDR3 sequences. V gene TRBV9 combines with J gene TRBJ2-1; TCRdb picks TRBD2, but there is no DNA to check that call. The sequence was obtained from a woman aged 18 to 75 in good health. Sequenced input: blood T cells: a sorted CD56 or NKG2C T cell subset, CD4+ or CD8+ T cells, or bulk PBMC T cells (not recorded which). CDR3 amino acids: CASSVAAGGSNEQFF.